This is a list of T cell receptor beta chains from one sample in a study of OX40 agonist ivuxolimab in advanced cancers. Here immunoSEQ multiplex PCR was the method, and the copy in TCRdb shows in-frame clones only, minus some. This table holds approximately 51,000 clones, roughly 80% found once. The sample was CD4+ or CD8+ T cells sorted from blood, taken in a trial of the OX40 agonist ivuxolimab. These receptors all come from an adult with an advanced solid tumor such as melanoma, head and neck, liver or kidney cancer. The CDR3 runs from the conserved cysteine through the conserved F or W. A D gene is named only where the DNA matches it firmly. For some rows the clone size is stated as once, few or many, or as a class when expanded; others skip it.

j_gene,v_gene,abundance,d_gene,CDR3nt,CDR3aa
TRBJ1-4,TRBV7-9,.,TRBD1,TGTGCCAGCAGCTTACGACAGGGAGTGGGAACTAATGAAAAACTGTTTTTT,CASSLRQGVGTNEKLFF
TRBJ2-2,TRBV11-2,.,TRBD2,TGTGCCAGCAGCGCAACTAGCGGGGCGCGGGAGCTGTTTTTT,CASSATSGARELFF
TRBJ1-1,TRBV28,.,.,TGTGCCAGCAGTTTTGGCTACACTGAAGCTTTCTTT,CASSFGYTEAFF
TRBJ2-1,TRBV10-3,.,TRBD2,TGTGCCATCAGAAATAGCGGGATTAGCTACAATGAGCAGTTCTTC,CAIRNSGISYNEQFF
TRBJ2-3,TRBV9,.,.,TGTGCCAGCAGCGTAGTAGGGTTATCAGATACGCAGTATTTT,CASSVVGLSDTQYF
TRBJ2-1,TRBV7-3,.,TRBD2,TGTGCCAGCAGTTCCGGGACTAGCGGTTACAATGAGCAGTTCTTC,CASSSGTSGYNEQFF
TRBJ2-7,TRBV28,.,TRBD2,TGTGCCAGCAGTGCATCCGGCACTAGCGGGTCTTGGGAGCAGTACTTC,CASSASGTSGSWEQYF
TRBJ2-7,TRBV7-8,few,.,TGTGCCAGCAGCTTAGGGGGGATCCCCCACGAGCAGTACTTC,CASSLGGIPHEQYF
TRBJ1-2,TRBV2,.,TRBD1,TGTGCCAGCGAGGGACAGGGGAACTATGGCTACACCTTC,CASEGQGNYGYTF
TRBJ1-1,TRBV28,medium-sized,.,TGTGCCAGCAGTTCGGCGGGGGATAACACTGAAGCTTTCTTT,CASSSAGDNTEAFF
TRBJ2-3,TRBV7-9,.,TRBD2,TGTGCCAGCAGCCCTAGACTAGCGGGAGCAGATACGCAGTATTTT,CASSPRLAGADTQYF
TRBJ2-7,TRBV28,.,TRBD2,TGTGCCAGCAGTTATCTAGCGGGAGGTTACGAGCAGTACTTC,CASSYLAGGYEQYF
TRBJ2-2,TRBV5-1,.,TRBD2,TGCGCCACCCAAGGGCGGGAGTACACCGGGGAGCTGTTTTTT,CATQGREYTGELFF
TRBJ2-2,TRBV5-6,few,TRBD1,TGTGCCAGCAGCCGATATAGGACAGGGGTGGCCGGGGAGCTGTTTTTT,CASSRYRTGVAGELFF
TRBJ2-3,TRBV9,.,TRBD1,TGTGCCAGCAGCGTAGTACAGGGGGCGGGAACAGATACGCAGTATTTT,CASSVVQGAGTDTQYF
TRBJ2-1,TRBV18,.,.,TGTGCCAGCTCACCAGGACGGAGCTCCTACAATGAGCAGTTCTTC,CASSPGRSSYNEQFF
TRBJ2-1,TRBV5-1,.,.,TGCGCCAGCAGCTTCCGGACTCCCGGGGATGAGCAGTTCTTC,CASSFRTPGDEQFF
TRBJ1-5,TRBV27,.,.,TGTGCCAGCAGTTTTGGCAGGGGCTGGAATCAGCCCCAGCATTTT,CASSFGRGWNQPQHF
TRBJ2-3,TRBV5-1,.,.,TGCGCCAGCAGCTTGGGGCTGGGAACGGGCACAGATACGCAGTATTTT,CASSLGLGTGTDTQYF
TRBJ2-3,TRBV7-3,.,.,TGTGCCAGCAGCTTAAGAGGGAGCACAGATACGCAGTATTTT,CASSLRGSTDTQYF
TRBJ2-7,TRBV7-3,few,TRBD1,TGTGCCAGCAGCTTAACCCGGGACAGTTGGGACGAGCAGTACTTC,CASSLTRDSWDEQYF
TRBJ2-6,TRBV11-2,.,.,TGTGCCAGCAGCTTAACGGGGGCGGCCAACGTCCTGACTTTC,CASSLTGAANVLTF
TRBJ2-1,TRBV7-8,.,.,TGTGCCAGCAGCTCTGGACAGGGAGGGGGCAGTGAGCAGTTCTTC,CASSSGQGGGSEQFF
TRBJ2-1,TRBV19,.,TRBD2,TGTGCCAGTACCGACGGACTAGGTGGGAACTACAATGAGCAGTTCTTC,CASTDGLGGNYNEQFF
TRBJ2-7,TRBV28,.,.,TGTGCCAGCAGTTTCCAAGACTACCTCTACGAGCAGTACTTC,CASSFQDYLYEQYF
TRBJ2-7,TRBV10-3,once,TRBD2,TGTGCCATCACCCCTAAAGCGGGAGGGCCCAACGAGCAGTACTTC,CAITPKAGGPNEQYF
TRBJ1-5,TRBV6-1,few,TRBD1,TGTGCCAGCACCGGGACAGCGAATCAGCCCCAGCATTTT,CASTGTANQPQHF
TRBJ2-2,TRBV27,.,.,TGTGCCAGCAGACCCGGGACTCGTAACACCGGGGAGCTGTTTTTT,CASRPGTRNTGELFF
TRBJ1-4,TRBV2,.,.,TGTGCCAGCAGGCGACAGACAACTAATGAAAAACTGTTTTTT,CASRRQTTNEKLFF
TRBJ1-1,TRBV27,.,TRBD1,TGTGCCAGCAGGGACAGGGTCGGAACCGTTGAAGCTTTCTTT,CASRDRVGTVEAFF
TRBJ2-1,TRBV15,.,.,TGTGCCACCAGCAGAGATGGGCGTCTTAGTGGTTACAATGAGCAGTTCTTC,CATSRDGRLSGYNEQFF
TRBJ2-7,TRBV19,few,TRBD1,TGTGCCAGTAGTACCGGGACAGGGTTCTCCTACGAGCAGTACTTC,CASSTGTGFSYEQYF
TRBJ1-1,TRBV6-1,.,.,TGTGCCAGCAGTGAAGCGGTGGGGGGCACTGAAGCTTTCTTT,CASSEAVGGTEAFF
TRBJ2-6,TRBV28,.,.,TGTGCCAGCAGTTTACTCGCGGGGACAAGCTCTGGGGCCAACGTCCTGACTTTC,CASSLLAGTSSGANVLTF
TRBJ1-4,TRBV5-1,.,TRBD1,TGCGCCAGCAGCTTAGGGACAGGTAAAGGGTCTAATGAAAAACTGTTTTTT,CASSLGTGKGSNEKLFF
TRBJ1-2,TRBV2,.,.,TGTGCCAGCAGTGGACCTCAGGTTGCGTACACCTTC,CASSGPQVAYTF
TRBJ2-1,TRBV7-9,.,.,TGTGCCAGCACCGTTCCCTTCTCCGGGTTGTCCCACTCGGGTGAGCAGTTCTTC,CASTVPFSGLSHSGEQFF
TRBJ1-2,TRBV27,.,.,TGTGCCAGCAGTCAGGGTAGAGCTAACTATGGCTACACCTTC,CASSQGRANYGYTF
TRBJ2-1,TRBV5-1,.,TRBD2,TGCGCCAGCAGCCCCCTAGCGGGAGGTGGAAATGAGCAGTTCTTC,CASSPLAGGGNEQFF
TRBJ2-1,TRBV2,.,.,TGTGCCAGCAGTCTCTCAGCGACCCTCAATGAGCAGTTCTTC,CASSLSATLNEQFF
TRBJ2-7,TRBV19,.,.,TGTGCCAGTAGTATGCAGGCCGACTCCTACGAGCAGTACTTC,CASSMQADSYEQYF
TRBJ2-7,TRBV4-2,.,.,TGTGCCAGCAGCCGGTCAGATGTTGCGGGGTCTTCCTACGAGCAGTACTTC,CASSRSDVAGSSYEQYF
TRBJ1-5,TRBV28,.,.,TGTGCCAGCCGTCAGTCGGGCGGGAACCAGGGTCAGCCCCAGCATTTT,CASRQSGGNQGQPQHF
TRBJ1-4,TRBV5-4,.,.,TGTGCCAGCAACCTGAGGGCGGGCTCGGGGAATGAAAAACTGTTTTTT,CASNLRAGSGNEKLFF
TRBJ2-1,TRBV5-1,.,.,TGCGCCAGCAGCGTGATGGCGCTCCCAGGGAATGAGCAGTTCTTC,CASSVMALPGNEQFF
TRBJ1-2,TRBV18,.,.,TGTGCCAGCTCATCCGTCGAGACGGGATTCTATGGCTACACCTTC,CASSSVETGFYGYTF
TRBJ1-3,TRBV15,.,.,TGTGCCACCCTCCTCTTCCGGGACTCTGGAAACACCATATATTTT,CATLLFRDSGNTIYF
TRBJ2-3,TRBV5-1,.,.,TGCGCCAGCAGCTCGAGAAGGACGTTCACAGATACGCAGTATTTT,CASSSRRTFTDTQYF
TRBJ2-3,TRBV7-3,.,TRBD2,TGTGCCAGCAGCCTTATGACTAGCGGGCCAGATACGCAGTATTTT,CASSLMTSGPDTQYF